This T cell receptor (beta chain) appears in the sequencing data of a study of blood T cells in healthy people across ages. Findings and caveats of the study: When set beside aged donors, long-lived donors presented more naive CD4+ cells and higher diversity. With age, beta diversity per million T cells declined roughly linearly, significantly by roughly 40.

With regard to this clonotype: The target antigen is unknown.

This CDR3 region has 15 residues. Germline-derived CDR1 and CDR2 are SGHTA and FQGNSA. Trimming at V came to 0 bases and at J to 8 bases, leaving 8 bases not matched to a gene. Then a second PCR, running about 6 to 11 cycles, was carried out with a sample-barcoded 5' primer and a J-beta primer mix. Template switching added a 12-random-nucleotide identifier to every cDNA molecule. Samples each returned at least 3 million CDR3-containing paired-end reads. One entry per CDR3 protein, called by TCRdb with MiXCR from the 5' RACE reads. The top ten clones hold roughly 24% of a sample with about 580,000 distinct CDR3 sequences, under 55% of them seen once.

V is TRBV7-2 and J is TRBJ2-3, with 7 bases matching TRBD2. This TCR derives from a man older than 75 in good health. Input material: blood. The CDR3 DNA follows: TGTGCCAGCAGCTTAGCGCCCCGGACTAGGTCTACGCAGTATTTT. It translates to CASSLAPRTRSTQYF.